The clone carrying this T cell receptor beta chain was counted between two and nine times. The sample belongs to a study of cytomegalovirus exposure and HLA in healthy donors. CDR1 SEHNR and CDR2 FQNEAQ come from the germline V gene (reference sequence). The CDR3 extends over 15 amino acids. V shed 6 bases and J 1 base; nucleotides not matched to a gene: 3. In the PCR, 60 Vbeta and 13 Jbeta primers were used. Measured with immunoSEQ multiplex PCR; TCRdb has only the in-frame clones, and not every one. This table has fewer than 110,000 clones, 65% to 80% appearing once. This receptor was obtained from a male donor in good health and CMV-seronegative. Sequenced input: PBMCs. The chain recombines TRBV7-9 with TRBJ2-2, with 9 bases lining up with TRBD2. The CDR3 bases are TGTGCCAGCAGGAGACTAGCGGTGAACACCGGGGAGCTGTTTTTT. This encodes CASRRLAVNTGELFF.